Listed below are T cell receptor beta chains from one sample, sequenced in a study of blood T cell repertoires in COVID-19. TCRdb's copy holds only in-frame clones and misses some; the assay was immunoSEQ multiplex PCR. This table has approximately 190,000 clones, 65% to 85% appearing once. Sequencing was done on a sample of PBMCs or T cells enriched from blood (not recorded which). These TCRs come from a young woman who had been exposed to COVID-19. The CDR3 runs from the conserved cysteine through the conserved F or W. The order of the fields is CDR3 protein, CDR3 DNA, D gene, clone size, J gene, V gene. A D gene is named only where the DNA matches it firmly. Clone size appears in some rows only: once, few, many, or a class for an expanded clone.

CASSALAPKYNEQFF	TGTGCCAGCAGTGCCCTAGCGCCCAAATACAATGAGCAGTTCTTC	.	.	TRBJ2-1	TRBV6-1
CASSPGQGAADTQYF	TGTGCCAGCTCACCTGGACAGGGGGCGGCAGATACGCAGTATTTT	TRBD1	.	TRBJ2-3	TRBV18
CASSFGQVGPDTQYF	TGTGCCAGCAGCTTTGGCCAGGTGGGGCCAGATACGCAGTATTTT	.	.	TRBJ2-3	TRBV11-2
CASSLTSGGYSYEQYF	TGCGCCAGCAGCTTGACTAGCGGGGGGTACTCCTACGAGCAGTACTTC	TRBD2	.	TRBJ2-7	TRBV5-1
CASSPRGGGGQTNEQFF	TGTGCCAGCAGTCCCCGGGGCGGCGGGGGCCAAACCAATGAGCAGTTCTTC	.	.	TRBJ2-1	TRBV7-8
CASSQGGRGRRNTEAFF	TGCGCCAGCAGCCAAGGTGGCAGGGGGCGTCGAAACACTGAAGCTTTCTTT	TRBD1	.	TRBJ1-1	TRBV4-1
CASSQDKSGSNQPQHF	TGTGCCAGCAGCCAAGATAAATCAGGGAGCAATCAGCCCCAGCATTTT	.	.	TRBJ1-5	TRBV3-1/TRBV3-2
CASSDSGGSYEQYF	TGTGCCAGCAGTGACTCAGGGGGGTCCTACGAGCAGTACTTC	.	.	TRBJ2-7	TRBV2
CASSLAAGGTDTQYF	TGTGCCAGCAGCTTAGCCGCGGGGGGCACAGATACGCAGTATTTT	TRBD2	.	TRBJ2-3	TRBV5-4
CASSDLRTGVTEAFF	TGTGCCAGCAGTGACCTCAGGACAGGAGTCACTGAAGCTTTCTTT	TRBD1	.	TRBJ1-1	TRBV2
CASSPPLTGTPTEAFF	TGCGCCAGCAGTCCACCTTTAACCGGGACTCCCACTGAAGCTTTCTTT	.	.	TRBJ1-1	TRBV10-2
CASSPETGGIRTEAFF	TGTGCCAGCAGCCCAGAGACAGGGGGTATTCGCACTGAAGCTTTCTTT	TRBD1	.	TRBJ1-1	TRBV5-6
CASSGTGLSGNTIYF	TGTGCCAGCAGCGGGACAGGGCTCTCTGGAAACACCATATATTTT	TRBD1	.	TRBJ1-3	TRBV2
CASSQDLDRGRVRANTGELFF	TGCGCCAGCAGCCAAGATCTGGACAGGGGGCGGGTGCGGGCGAACACCGGGGAGCTGTTTTTT	TRBD1	.	TRBJ2-2	TRBV4-3
CSAETGGPGTEAFF	TGCAGCGCAGAGACAGGGGGGCCCGGGACTGAAGCTTTCTTT	TRBD1	.	TRBJ1-1	TRBV29-1
CASSSRPTGDTEAFF	TGTGCCAGCAGCTCCCGCCCGACAGGGGACACTGAAGCTTTCTTT	TRBD1	.	TRBJ1-1	TRBV9
CASSPVGSSYEQYF	TGTGCCAGCAGTCCCGTGGGCAGCTCCTACGAGCAGTACTTC	.	few	TRBJ2-7	TRBV6-5
CASSLSGTGYTEAFF	TGTGCCAGCAGCTTATCAGGGACAGGGTACACTGAAGCTTTCTTT	TRBD1	.	TRBJ1-1	TRBV7-3
CASSAAGLAGGQSSTDTQYF	TGTGCCAGCAGCGCCGCTGGACTAGCGGGGGGGCAATCCTCCACAGATACGCAGTATTTT	TRBD2	.	TRBJ2-3	TRBV2
CASSSRHRYEQYF	TGTGCCAGTAGTTCCAGACACCGCTACGAGCAGTACTTC	.	.	TRBJ2-7	TRBV19
CASSSLQGVTYEQYF	TGTGCCAGCAGTTCCCTACAGGGGGTCACCTACGAGCAGTACTTC	TRBD1	.	TRBJ2-7	TRBV6-5
CASSQYAGYQETQYF	TGCGCCAGCAGCCAATACGCCGGGTACCAAGAGACCCAGTACTTC	.	.	TRBJ2-5	TRBV4-1
CASSPYRGNGELFF	TGTGCCAGCAGTCCGTACAGGGGTAACGGGGAGCTGTTTTTT	TRBD1	once	TRBJ2-2	TRBV27
CASSAPSKDSVKNTGELFF	TGTGCCAGCAGCGCCCCAAGTAAGGACAGTGTAAAGAACACCGGGGAGCTGTTTTTT	.	once	TRBJ2-2	TRBV9
CSVVSDSNQPQHF	TGCAGCGTTGTGTCAGATAGCAATCAGCCCCAGCATTTT	.	.	TRBJ1-5	TRBV29-1
CASSQGTGKTQYF	TGTGCCAGCAGCCAGGGGACAGGGAAGACCCAGTACTTC	TRBD1	.	TRBJ2-5	TRBV5-6
CASSSGERGGMYEQYF	TGCGCCAGCAGCTCAGGGGAGCGGGGGGGTATGTACGAGCAGTACTTC	TRBD2	.	TRBJ2-7	TRBV5-1
CASSHQETQYF	TGTGCCAGCAGTCATCAAGAGACCCAGTACTTC	.	.	TRBJ2-5	TRBV12-3/TRBV12-4
CASSVATGGMVGNTIYF	TGTGCCAGCAGCGTAGCTACAGGGGGTATGGTCGGAAACACCATATATTTT	TRBD1	.	TRBJ1-3	TRBV9
CASSGQGANQPQHF	TGTGCCAGCAGTGGACAGGGGGCCAATCAGCCCCAGCATTTT	TRBD1	.	TRBJ1-5	TRBV27
CASSVRTGELFF	TGTGCCAGCAGCGTACGGACCGGGGAGCTGTTTTTT	.	once	TRBJ2-2	TRBV9
CASSFLTGTNEKLFF	TGTGCCAGCAGCTTTTTGACAGGGACTAATGAAAAACTGTTTTTT	TRBD1	.	TRBJ1-4	TRBV5-6
CASRAQGGYTEAFF	TGTGCCAGCAGGGCACAGGGGGGCTACACTGAAGCTTTCTTT	TRBD1	.	TRBJ1-1	TRBV6-4
CASRGDRIDYGYTF	TGTGCCAGCAGAGGGGACAGGATTGACTATGGCTACACCTTC	TRBD1	.	TRBJ1-2	TRBV27
CASSYHRVGQPQHF	TGTGCCAGCAGTTACCACAGGGTTGGTCAGCCCCAGCATTTT	.	.	TRBJ1-5	TRBV6-5
CASSLKRQGLQYF	TGTGCCAGCAGTTTAAAAAGACAGGGCTTGCAGTATTTT	TRBD1	.	TRBJ2-3	TRBV12-3/TRBV12-4
CASAGSGGSYNEQFF	TGTGCCAGCGCCGGGTCGGGGGGCTCCTACAATGAGCAGTTCTTC	TRBD2	.	TRBJ2-1	TRBV6-5